These 13 T cell receptor beta chains share one sample of origin, sequenced in a study of regulatory T cells in long-lasting Graves disease. This sample's time point: newly diagnosed GD, antithyroid drugs for less than 3 months. With RNA extracted from PBMCs as input, the TCR library was made. Relying on iRepertoire HTBI primers and Arm-PCR of CDR3 regions, the team built TCR beta libraries. In TCRdb, the multiplex PCR reads were re-called with MiXCR into one record per CDR3 protein. The sample holds approximately 470,000 distinct CDR3 sequences; around 16% are singletons and the top ten take 9% to 15%. These data were also filed under a second study, of T cells in Graves' hyperthyroidism and ophthalmopathy.

Sample: peripheral blood mononuclear cells (PBMCs), taken at new diagnosis, from a patient treated with antithyroid drugs. The receptors derive from a middle-aged man with Graves disease.

The sample holds a few counts of this clonotype. Because it lacks the conserved phenylalanine or tryptophan at the end, this CDR3 is likely a read error. It is unclear where the CDR3 begins or ends on the DNA, so no DNA is shown, and the CDR3 is as TCRdb lists it. The chain links TRBV6-1 to TRBJ2-7; the listed D gene, TRBD2, was not tested against the DNA. 14 amino acids form the CDR3, both terminal residues included. Germline V gene sequence: CDR1 MNHNS, CDR2 SASEGT. CDR3 protein: CASSPLGLAGLGII.

This clonotype was seen repeatedly, ten times or more. The V gene is TRBV10-3, the J gene TRBJ2-5; D is uncertain. This CDR3 is built from 14 residues. Trimming shortened V by 2 bases and J by 1 base, and 8 bases separated the two germline ends. Germline V gene sequence: CDR1 ENHRY, CDR2 SYGVKD. CDR3 nucleotides: TGTGCCATCAGTGAGAGTGGTCGCCAAGAGACCCAGTACTTC. Its protein product is CAISESGRQETQYF.

This clonotype was seen many times. The V gene is TRBV30, the J gene TRBJ1-2; D not certain. The CDR3 contains 12 residues. Looked up from germline, CDR1 is GTSNPN and CDR2 is SVGIG (reference sequence). The V end lost 0 bases, the J end lost 6 bases, and 8 bases lay between the germline ends. CDR3 amino acids: CAWSVRKNGYTF. The CDR3 region has the DNA TGTGCCTGGAGTGTACGGAAAAATGGCTACACCTTC.

This clonotype was detected only a few times. The chain couples TRBV5-1 to TRBJ2-3, with 10 bases matching TRBD1. The CDR3 sequence is 15 residues long. Germline trimming cut 3 bases from V and 4 bases from J; bases unmatched to any gene: 5. Germline CDR1 is SGHRS and CDR2 is YFSETQ. CDR3 protein: CASSSGTGAPDTQYF. The CDR3 nucleotides are TGCGCCAGCAGCTCCGGGACAGGGGCCCCAGATACGCAGTATTTT. Full variable domain (remainder filled in from reference TRBV5-1 and TRBJ2-3): KAGVTQTPRYLIKTRGQQVTLSCSPISGHRSVSWYQQTPGQGLQFLFEYFSETQRNKGNFPGRFSGRQFSNSRSEMNVSTLELGDSALYLCASSSGTGAPDTQYFGPGTRLTVL.

This clonotype was found many times. This rearrangement joins TRBV12-3 or TRBV12-4 to TRBJ2-7, with D uncertain. The CDR3 loop spans 13 amino acids. The V gene lost 1 base and the J gene lost 6 bases, with 10 bases spanning the gap. The CDR3 coding sequence is TGTGCCAGCAGTTTAGATGGGCTTGGCGAGCAGTACTTC. Translated, it gives CASSLDGLGEQYF.

The rearrangement uses TRBV5-6 and TRBJ1-5; no clear D. This CDR3 spans 15 amino acids. Germline-derived CDR1 and CDR2 are SGHDT and YYEEEE. With 3 bases removed from V and 1 base from J, the gap between germline ends came to 11 bases. For the CDR3, the DNA is TGTGCCAGCAGCTCGCGGACGTGGAGCAATCAGCCCCAGCATTTT. Translating it yields CASSSRTWSNQPQHF.

Ten or more counts support this clonotype. The chain links TRBV11-2 to TRBJ1-2, with D perhaps matching TRBD1 (6 bases). Germline assignment: CDR1 SGHAT and CDR2 FQNNGV. Trimming took 1 base from V and 7 from J, leaving 13 bases between them. The CDR3 has 14 amino acids. The CDR3 bases are TGTGCCAGCAGCTTAGGAGGGGGGACTGGTGGCTACACCTTC. Translated: CASSLGGGTGGYTF.

This clonotype came up many times. This chain links TRBV9 with TRBJ2-7; TRBD2 might be the D (5 bases). The CDR3 length is 14 residues. Germline loops: CDR1 SGDLS, CDR2 YYNGEE. Between the trimmed V and J ends, which lost 0 bases and 6 bases, there was a span of 13 bases. CDR3: CASSVEVGASEQYF. CDR3 nucleotide sequence: TGTGCCAGCAGCGTAGAAGTGGGAGCGAGCGAGCAGTACTTC.

This clonotype was observed a handful of times. V is TRBV5-1 and J is TRBJ2-3; D is tentatively TRBD1 or TRBD2 (5 bases each). The CDR3 spans 15 residues. Trimming took off 0 bases at V and 3 bases at J, with 11 bases between the two ends. Germline V lookup: CDR1 SGHRS, CDR2 YFSETQ. Here the CDR3 DNA reads TGCGCCAGCAGCTTGGCAGGGAGACGAACAGATACGCAGTATTTT. Amino acid sequence: CASSLAGRRTDTQYF.

This clonotype has a count of ten or more. The chain recombines TRBV20-1 with TRBJ2-7; D may be TRBD2 (6 bases). Germline CDR1 reads DFQATT; CDR2 reads SNEGSKA (reference sequence). The V end was cut by 0 bases, the J end by 4 bases, with 16 bases between. The CDR3 extends over 15 amino acids. The CDR3: CSARDPGGGLYEQYF. In DNA form, the CDR3 reads TGCAGTGCTAGAGATCCCGGGGGAGGACTATACGAGCAGTACTTC.

This clonotype came up many times. This chain connects TRBV20-1 to TRBJ2-3; 8 positions agree with TRBD2. Germline V gives CDR1 DFQATT, CDR2 SNEGSKA (reference sequence). The CDR3 is 17 amino acids. Losses at the gene ends were 0 bases for V and 3 bases for J; bases not matched to a gene: 11. In DNA, the CDR3 is TGCAGTGCTAGAGATGGATACGGGACTAGGGGGACAGATACGCAGTATTTT. Encoded protein: CSARDGYGTRGTDTQYF.

This clonotype has more than one count but fewer than ten. This chain connects TRBV10-3 to TRBJ2-3, with D perhaps matching TRBD2 (5 bases). The ends were cut back, 4 bases at V and 3 bases at J, with 5 bases in the middle. Germline loops: CDR1 ENHRY, CDR2 SYGVKD. The CDR3 is 12 residues long. In DNA form, the CDR3 reads TGTGCCATCAGTGGCGGGACAGATACGCAGTATTTT. It codes for CAISGGTDTQYF.

Note on this clonotype: A much larger clonotype is one base distant, so this may be a read error. The chain has TRBV7-8 and TRBJ2-5, with 13 bases fitting TRBD2. CDR1 is SGHVS, CDR2 FQNEAQ, per germline. The CDR3 has 16 residues. CDR3 residues: CASSRRTSGRQGTQYF. The CDR3 DNA reads as TGTGCCAGCAGCAGAAGGACTAGCGGGAGACAAGGGACCCAGTACTTC.